This TCR beta chain appears in the sequencing data of a study of OX40 agonist ivuxolimab in advanced cancers. On the study more broadly: Cohort: roughly 79% men, mean age 60, aged about 23 to 79.

Trimming pared 6 bases from V and 0 bases from J, leaving 15 bases between. There are 15 residues in the CDR3. CDR1 is LNHDA and CDR2 is SQIVND in the germline V gene (reference sequence). Method: immunoSEQ multiplex PCR; TCRdb's copy keeps in-frame clones and lacks some. The sample has some 50,000 clones; around 89% are singletons. The material sequenced was CD4+ or CD8+ T cells sorted from blood, taken in a trial of the OX40 agonist ivuxolimab. The TCR originated in an adult with an advanced solid tumor such as melanoma, head and neck, liver or kidney cancer. The chain joins TRBV19 to TRBJ2-7; weak D call: TRBD2 (6 bases). The chain's CDR3 is CASRAGSQSSYEQYF. CDR3 nucleotides: TGTGCCAGTAGGGCCGGGAGTCAGAGCTCCTACGAGCAGTACTTC.